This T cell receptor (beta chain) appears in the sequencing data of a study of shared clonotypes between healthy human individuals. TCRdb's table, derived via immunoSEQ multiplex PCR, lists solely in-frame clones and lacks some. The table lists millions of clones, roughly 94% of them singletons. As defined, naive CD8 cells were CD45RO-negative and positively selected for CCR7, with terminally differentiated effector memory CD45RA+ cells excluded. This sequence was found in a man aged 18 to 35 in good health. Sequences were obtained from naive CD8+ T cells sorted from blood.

The chain's CDR3 is CASSAGGSNQPQHF. CDR3 bases: TGTGCCAGCAGCGCCGGAGGAAGCAATCAGCCCCAGCATTTT. J is TRBJ1-5 and V is TRBV7-9; D uncertain. In germline, CDR1 is SEHNR, CDR2 FQNEAQ (reference sequence). The CDR3 loop spans 14 amino acids. With 5 bases removed from V and 1 base from J, the gap between germline ends came to 9 bases. Full variable domain (outside the CDR3, taken from reference TRBV7-9 and TRBJ1-5): DTGVSQNPRHKITKRGQNVTFRCDPISEHNRLYWYRQTLGQGPEFLTYFQNEAQLEKSRLLSDRFSAERPKGSFSTLEIQRTEQGDSAMYLCASSAGGSNQPQHFGDGTRLSIL.